Below are 26 T cell receptor beta chains sequenced from a single sample in a study of blood T cell repertoires in COVID-19. The assay was immunoSEQ multiplex PCR, and TCRdb's table has in-frame clones only and misses some. The repertoire has approximately 270,000 clones, roughly 85% of them found once; the top ten carry approximately 9.9%. The sequenced sample was peripheral blood. The source of these receptors is a woman aged 70 to 79 with acute or convalescent COVID-19.

This chain connects TRBV19 to TRBJ1-6; possibly TRBD1 for D (5 bases). The CDR3 runs to 14 residues. Germline CDR1 LNHDA, CDR2 SQIVND (reference sequence). Deletions cut 2 bases from V and 11 bases from J, with 13 bases between. CDR3 coding DNA: TGTGCCAGTAGTATAACCAGGGATCGGGCACCCCTCCACTTT. Encoded protein: CASSITRDRAPLHF. Looking up the rest from reference TRBV19 and TRBJ1-6 gives the full variable domain: DGGITQSPKYLFRKEGQNVTLSCEQNLNHDAMYWYRQDPGQGLRLIYYSQIVNDFQKGDIAEGYSVSREKKESFPLTVTSAQKNPTAFYLCASSITRDRAPLHFGNGTRLTVT.

This chain connects TRBV6-5 to TRBJ1-5, with D possibly TRBD1 on 5 matching bases. V lost 0 bases and J lost 7, with 13 bases in between. CDR1 and CDR2 from the germline V gene are MNHEY and SVGAGI. There are 15 residues in the CDR3. Written as DNA, the CDR3 is TGTGCCAGCAGTTACTCGCGCGGGGCAGGGCAGCCCCAGCATTTT. It is translated as CASSYSRGAGQPQHF.

The chain is built from TRBV10-2 and TRBJ2-3; 10 positions match TRBD1. Losses at the gene ends were 5 bases for V and 4 bases for J; bases not matched to a gene: 6. The V gene's germline CDR1 is WSHSY and CDR2 SAAADI. The CDR3 totals 15 residues. The CDR3, as DNA: TGCGCCAGCAGTCTGGGACAGGGGCGCCCAGATACGCAGTATTTT. Translation: CASSLGQGRPDTQYF.

The chain carries TRBV5-1 and TRBJ1-1, with 9 bases aligning to TRBD1. The V segment lost 4 bases and the J segment 6 bases; nucleotides outside the gene matches: 10. Germline V gene sequence: CDR1 SGHRS, CDR2 YFSETQ. The CDR3 loop spans 15 amino acids. The CDR3 reads CASSPLQGARAEAFF. The CDR3 bases are TGCGCCAGCAGCCCGTTACAGGGGGCGCGGGCTGAAGCTTTCTTT.

The CDR3 DNA reads as TGTGCCAGCAGTAGAAGCAGGGGCAGTGGCTACACCTTC. This encodes CASSRSRGSGYTF. The rearrangement uses TRBV6-5 and TRBJ1-2; weak D call: TRBD1 (6 bases). The V end was cut by 5 bases, the J end by 7 bases, with 14 bases between. Germline V gene sequence: CDR1 MNHEY, CDR2 SVGAGI. This CDR3 has 13 residues.

This clone was recorded once. The rearrangement joins TRBV3-1 (or the pseudogene TRBV3-2) to TRBJ2-1, with no clear D. The CDR3 consists of 12 residues. V was trimmed by 0 bases and J by 15 bases, leaving 12 bases between them. CDR1 is LGHDT, CDR2 YNNKEL, per germline (reference sequence). The CDR3, as DNA: TGTGCCAGCAGCCAAGAAGAGGTGCTTAGGTTCTTC. Translation gives CASSQEEVLRFF.

The V and J genes are TRBV30 and TRBJ1-3; no clear D gene. The germline V gene has CDR1 GTSNPN and CDR2 SVGIG (reference sequence). Trimming removed 0 bases from V and 2 bases from J, with 14 bases in between. The CDR3 loop spans 16 amino acids. The CDR3 region is CAWSVILAAAGNTIYF. The CDR3 DNA sequence: TGTGCCTGGAGTGTGATCCTGGCGGCAGCTGGAAACACCATATATTTT.

A remark on this clone: This sample also contains other DNA sequences that code for the same CDR3. This chain connects TRBV6-1 to TRBJ1-2, with a possible D match to TRBD1 (6 bases). The V gene's germline CDR1 is MNHNS and CDR2 SASEGT. The CDR3 has 13 amino acids. V gave up 2 bases and J gave up 5 bases, with 9 bases separating them. This chain's CDR3 is CASSEQQGYGYTF. As DNA, the CDR3 is TGTGCCAGCAGTGAACAACAGGGTTATGGCTACACCTTC.

The chain uses TRBV7-8 and TRBJ1-4; TRBD1 is a possible D gene (6 bases). V lost 3 bases, J lost 6 bases, and 14 bases lay in between. Germline values: CDR1 SGHVS, CDR2 FQNEAQ. CDR3 size: 15 residues. CDR3 DNA sequence: TGTGCCAGCAGCTTTAGTAGGGGGAGGGATGAAAAACTGTTTTTT. Translating gives CASSFSRGRDEKLFF.

V gene TRBV3-1 (or the pseudogene TRBV3-2) combines with J gene TRBJ1-2; the match to TRBD1 covers 7 bases. This CDR3 has 14 amino acids. J was trimmed by 8 bases and V by 1 base; bases with no gene match: 7. From germline, CDR1 is LGHDT and CDR2 YNNKEL (reference sequence). The DNA of the CDR3 is TGTGCCAGCAGCCAAGGAACAGGGGCAAGGGGCTACACCTTC. This codes for CASSQGTGARGYTF.

The chain employs TRBV28 and TRBJ1-2; 8 positions agree with TRBD1. The V gene end was trimmed by 3 bases and the J gene end by 9 bases; junction bases not matched to a gene: 9. The CDR3 is 14 amino acids. In germline, CDR1 is MDHEN, CDR2 SYDVKM. CDR3 residues: CASSLSDRVRSYTF. In DNA form, the CDR3 reads TGTGCCAGCAGTTTGTCGGACAGGGTTAGAAGCTACACCTTC.

The V and J genes are TRBV5-5 and TRBJ2-3; D is uncertain. The CDR3 has 17 residues. V was trimmed by 6 bases and J by 1 base, leaving 21 bases between them. Germline lookup yields CDR1 SGHKS and CDR2 YYEKEE (reference sequence). The CDR3 region has the DNA TGTGCCAGCACCCCTTTTGTTTTCCGGTTGGGCACAGATACGCAGTATTTT. This codes for CASTPFVFRLGTDTQYF.

The chain uses TRBV2 and TRBJ2-2; 8 bases align to TRBD1. V trimming: 8 bases; J trimming: 1 base; junction bases outside the gene matches: 6. The CDR3 runs to 15 residues. The germline V gene has CDR1 SNHLY and CDR2 FYNNEI. CDR3: CASRRDRGNTGELFF. CDR3 nucleotide sequence: TGTGCCAGCCGTAGAGACAGGGGGAACACCGGGGAGCTGTTTTTT.

The chain employs TRBV28 and TRBJ1-5; TRBD1 is a possible D gene (6 bases). CDR1 and CDR2 from the germline V gene are MDHEN and SYDVKM. The CDR3 spans 17 residues. Trimming shortened V by 7 bases and J by 4 bases, and 23 bases separated the two germline ends. For the CDR3, the DNA is TGTGCCAGCACTAGGGGGATTGGGGGAGGGGCTAATCAGCCCCAGCATTTT. Translating it yields CASTRGIGGGANQPQHF.

Only one count was recorded for this clone. V usage is TRBV18 and J usage is TRBJ1-2; D ambiguous. V was trimmed by 2 bases and J by 5 bases, leaving 12 bases between them. This CDR3 spans 14 amino acids. Germline CDR1 reads KGHSH; CDR2 reads LQKENI. DNA of the CDR3: TGTGCCAGCTCACCATCGAGGGCAACGTATGGCTACACCTTC. This translates into CASSPSRATYGYTF.

This chain links TRBV5-1 with TRBJ2-1; maybe TRBD2 (7 bases). The V end lost 2 bases, the J end lost 9 bases, and 27 bases lay between the germline ends. In germline, CDR1 is SGHRS, CDR2 YFSETQ. The CDR3 has 18 amino acids. The CDR3 region has the DNA TGCGCCAGCAGCTTTCAGGCGGCTGGGGGCGGGGGTCGGGGTGAGCAGTTCTTC. This translates into CASSFQAAGGGGRGEQFF.

The rearrangement links TRBV6-5 to TRBJ1-5; the match to TRBD1 covers 7 bases. Germline values: CDR1 MNHEY, CDR2 SVGAGI. With 6 bases clipped from V and 5 bases from J, the junction kept 10 bases outside the gene matches. The CDR3 length is 15 residues. The DNA of the CDR3 is TGTGCCAGCAGATTAACCGGGACAGCTTATCAGCCCCAGCATTTT. Its translation is CASRLTGTAYQPQHF.

The V gene is TRBV2, the J gene TRBJ1-2, with 10 nucleotides matching TRBD1. This CDR3 has 15 residues. Germline CDR1 reads SNHLY; CDR2 reads FYNNEI. V was clipped by 0 bases and J by 7 bases; unmatched bases: 5. The CDR3 protein is CASSEAVGTGVGYTF. CDR3 bases: TGTGCCAGCAGTGAAGCGGTTGGGACAGGGGTTGGCTACACCTTC.

As regards this clone: One junction end disagrees with the germline gene, perhaps due to a read error. The chain combines TRBV6-5 with TRBJ2-7, with 7 bases lining up with TRBD1. The CDR3 is 12 residues long. CDR1 and CDR2 from the germline V gene are MNHEY and SVGAGI. CDR3 sequence reads: CASSYAQTGMIF. In DNA form, the CDR3 reads TGTGCCAGCAGTTACGCCCAGACAGGGATGATCTTC.

The V and J genes are TRBV10-3 and TRBJ2-2, with D possibly TRBD1 on 5 matching bases. The germline gives CDR1 ENHRY, CDR2 SYGVKD. This CDR3 has 13 residues. V gave up 5 bases and J gave up 4 bases, with 8 bases separating them. The CDR3 here is CAISLGVTGELFF. Written as DNA, the CDR3 is TGTGCCATCAGTTTAGGGGTCACCGGGGAGCTGTTTTTT.

The chain is built from TRBV4-1 and TRBJ1-6; tentatively, D is TRBD1 (6 bases). CDR1 MGHRA and CDR2 YSYEKL come from the germline V gene. The CDR3 length is 14 residues. Trimming took 6 bases from V and 7 from J, leaving 13 bases between them. CDR3 sequence reads: CASSSGGVNSPLHF. CDR3 nucleotide sequence: TGCGCCAGCAGTTCGGGGGGCGTAAATTCACCCCTCCACTTT.

V gene TRBV3-1 (or the pseudogene TRBV3-2) combines with J gene TRBJ2-5; D gene ambiguous. The CDR3 has 12 residues. Germline CDR1 is LGHDT and CDR2 is YNNKEL (reference sequence). Trimming stripped 2 bases from V and 5 bases from J, with 6 bases between. The CDR3 DNA is TGTGCCAGCAGCCAAATTCGGGAGACCCAGTACTTC. It codes for CASSQIRETQYF.

The V gene is TRBV9, the J gene TRBJ1-4, with 7 bases aligning to TRBD1. The CDR3 is 15 amino acids. Germline V gene data show CDR1 as SGDLS and CDR2 as YYNGEE. V was pared by 3 bases and J by 6 bases, with 8 bases of the junction left unmatched. The CDR3 loop reads CASSASGGIHEKLFF. For the CDR3, the DNA is TGTGCCAGCAGCGCCTCAGGGGGAATTCATGAAAAACTGTTTTTT.

This chain joins TRBV10-3 and TRBJ1-1; the D is unclear. Germline values: CDR1 ENHRY, CDR2 SYGVKD. This CDR3 is built from 14 residues. V lost 7 bases, J lost 4 bases, and 16 bases lay in between. CDR3 DNA: TGTGCCATCAAAGTAAGGGAGATCGGCACTGAAGCTTTCTTT. Translating it yields CAIKVREIGTEAFF.

The chain recombines TRBV11-2 with TRBJ2-5; 7 nucleotides agree with TRBD2. The CDR3 has 14 residues. Germline CDR1 SGHAT, CDR2 FQNNGV. Germline trimming cut 5 bases from V and 4 bases from J; bases unmatched to any gene: 7. This CDR3 reads CASSRQTSTETQYF. The CDR3 region has the DNA TGTGCCAGCAGCCGCCAGACTAGCACAGAGACCCAGTACTTC.

The rearrangement uses TRBV12-2 and TRBJ2-7; TRBD2, as called in the table, went unchecked against the DNA. TRBV12-2 is designated a pseudogene. The CDR3 runs 16 residues. Here the CDR3 reads CASRRRVGGTTWEQYF. The CDR3 bases are TGTGCAAGTCGCCGAAGAGTCGGGGGAACCACTTGGGAGCAGTACTTC.